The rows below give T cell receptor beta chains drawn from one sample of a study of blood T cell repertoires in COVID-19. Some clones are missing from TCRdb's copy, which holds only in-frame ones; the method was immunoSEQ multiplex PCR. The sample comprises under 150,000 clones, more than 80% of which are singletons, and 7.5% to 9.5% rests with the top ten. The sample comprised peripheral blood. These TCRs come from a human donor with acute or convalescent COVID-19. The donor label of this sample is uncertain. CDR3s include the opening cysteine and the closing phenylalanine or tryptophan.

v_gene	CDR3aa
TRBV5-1	CASSLGLAGGRYNEQFF
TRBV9	CASSVFPSAHEQYF
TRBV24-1	CATSDSGLGNTEAFF
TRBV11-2	CASSIQGAVISPLHF
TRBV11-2	CASTLWGVGNQPQHF
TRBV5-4	CASSFPPGLAGNEQYF
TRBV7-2	CACGRVAYNTEAFF
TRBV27	CASSLGERDRVNEQYF
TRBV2	CASGMSGGVYEQYF
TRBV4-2	CASSQDSRNTEAFF
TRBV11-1	CASSLAEGSGPYNEQFF
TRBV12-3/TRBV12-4	CASTLGTGPQFF
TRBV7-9	CASSPISGYGYTF
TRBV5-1	CASSLGQGSTGELFF
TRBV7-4	CASSSRRGGPANTGELFF
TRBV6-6	CASTQDSITEAFF
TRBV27	CASSLSDLSGSPLHF
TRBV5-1	CASSVGQGDQKLFF
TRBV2	CASGLLGPLHF
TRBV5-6	CASSWTGGGNTEAFF
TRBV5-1	CASSLAEGAMNTEAFF
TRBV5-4	CASSLGGLAGRTDTQYF
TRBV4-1	CASSQDSGHGNIQYF
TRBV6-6	CASSYPGSAGYTF
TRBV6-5	CASSPWTGWDTEAFF
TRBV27	CASSLKGQVGPDTQYF
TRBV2	CACGSSFGNTIYF
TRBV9	CASTRAGFGYTF
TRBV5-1	CASSYGTSGAETQYF